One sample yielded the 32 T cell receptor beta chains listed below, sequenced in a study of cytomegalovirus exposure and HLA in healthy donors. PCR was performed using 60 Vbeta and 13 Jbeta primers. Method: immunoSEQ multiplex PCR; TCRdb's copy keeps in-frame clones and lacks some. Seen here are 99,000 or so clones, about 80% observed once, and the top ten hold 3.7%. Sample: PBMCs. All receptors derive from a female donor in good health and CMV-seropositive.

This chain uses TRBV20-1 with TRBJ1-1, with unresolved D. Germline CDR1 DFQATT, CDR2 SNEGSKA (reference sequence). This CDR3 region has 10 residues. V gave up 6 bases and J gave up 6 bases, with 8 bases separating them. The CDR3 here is CSAKIAEAFF. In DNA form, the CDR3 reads TGCAGTGCAAAAATCGCTGAAGCTTTCTTT.

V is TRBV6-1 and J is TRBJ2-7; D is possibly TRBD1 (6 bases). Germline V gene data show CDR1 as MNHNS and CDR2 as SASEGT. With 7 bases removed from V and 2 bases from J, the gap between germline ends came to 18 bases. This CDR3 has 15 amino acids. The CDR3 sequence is CASITTGLAPYEQYF. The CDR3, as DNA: TGTGCCAGCATCACTACAGGGTTGGCCCCCTACGAGCAGTACTTC.

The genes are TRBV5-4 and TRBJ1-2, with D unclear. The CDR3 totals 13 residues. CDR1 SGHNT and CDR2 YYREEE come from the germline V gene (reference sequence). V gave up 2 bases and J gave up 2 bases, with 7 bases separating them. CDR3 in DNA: TGTGCCAGCAGCTTAAACACCAACTATGGCTACACCTTC. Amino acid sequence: CASSLNTNYGYTF.

Here the CDR3 DNA reads TGTGCCAGCAGTAAGGGGGGGGCGGACACTGAAGCTTTCTTT. This encodes CASSKGGADTEAFF. J is TRBJ1-1 and V is TRBV6-1, with TRBD1 as a possible D gene (6 bases). The CDR3 runs to 14 residues. V lost 5 bases to trimming and J lost 3 bases, with 13 bases between them. CDR1 is MNHNS and CDR2 is SASEGT in the germline V gene.

The CDR3 sequence is CASSEGLAGAYEQYF. CDR3 bases: TGTGCCAGCAGTGAAGGGCTAGCGGGAGCCTACGAGCAGTACTTC. The J gene is TRBJ2-7, the V gene TRBV2, with 10 positions matching TRBD2. Per germline, CDR1 SNHLY and CDR2 FYNNEI. The CDR3 runs 15 residues. V lost 1 base, J lost 2 bases, and 2 bases stayed unmatched.

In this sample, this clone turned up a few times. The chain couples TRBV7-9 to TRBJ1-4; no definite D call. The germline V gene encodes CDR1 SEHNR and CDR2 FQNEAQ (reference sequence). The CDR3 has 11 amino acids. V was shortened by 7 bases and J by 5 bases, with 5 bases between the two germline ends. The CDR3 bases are TGTGCCAGCACCCTAAATGAAAAACTGTTTTTT. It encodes CASTLNEKLFF.

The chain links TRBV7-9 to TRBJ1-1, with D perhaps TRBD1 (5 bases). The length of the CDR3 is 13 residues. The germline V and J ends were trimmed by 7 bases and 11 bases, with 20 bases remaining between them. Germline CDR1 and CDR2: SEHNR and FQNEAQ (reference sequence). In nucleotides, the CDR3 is TGTGCCAGCACCCCCCGGTCAGGGCAGGGCGCTTTCTTT. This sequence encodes CASTPRSGQGAFF.

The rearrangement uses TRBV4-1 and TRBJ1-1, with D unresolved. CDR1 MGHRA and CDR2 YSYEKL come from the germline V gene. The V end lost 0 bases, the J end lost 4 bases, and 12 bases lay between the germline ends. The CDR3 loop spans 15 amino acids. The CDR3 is CASSQDSVHGTEAFF. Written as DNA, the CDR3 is TGCGCCAGCAGCCAAGACTCGGTGCATGGCACTGAAGCTTTCTTT.

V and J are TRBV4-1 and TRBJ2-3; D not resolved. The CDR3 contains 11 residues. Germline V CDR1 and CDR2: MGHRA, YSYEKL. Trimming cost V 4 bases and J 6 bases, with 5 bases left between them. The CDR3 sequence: CASSLYDTQYF. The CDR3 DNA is TGCGCCAGCAGCCTCTACGATACGCAGTATTTT.

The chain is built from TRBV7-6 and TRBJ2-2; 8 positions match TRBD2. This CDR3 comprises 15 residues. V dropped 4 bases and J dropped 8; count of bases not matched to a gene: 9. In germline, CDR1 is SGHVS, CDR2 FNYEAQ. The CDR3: CASSSPGGVEGELFF. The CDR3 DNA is TGTGCCAGCAGCTCGCCGGGAGGGGTTGAGGGGGAGCTGTTTTTT.

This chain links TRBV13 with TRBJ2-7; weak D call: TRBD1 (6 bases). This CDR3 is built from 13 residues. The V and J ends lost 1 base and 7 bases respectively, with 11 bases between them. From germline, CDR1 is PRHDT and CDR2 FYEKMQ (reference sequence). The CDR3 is CASSLVGAQEQYF. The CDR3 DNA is TGTGCCAGCAGCTTAGTGGGGGCGCAAGAGCAGTACTTC.

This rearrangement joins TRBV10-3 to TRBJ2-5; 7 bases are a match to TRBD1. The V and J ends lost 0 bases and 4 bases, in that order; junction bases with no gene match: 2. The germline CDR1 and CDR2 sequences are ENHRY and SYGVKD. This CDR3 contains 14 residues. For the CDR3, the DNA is TGTGCCATCAGTGAGTCCCACAGGGGAGAGACCCAGTACTTC. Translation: CAISESHRGETQYF.

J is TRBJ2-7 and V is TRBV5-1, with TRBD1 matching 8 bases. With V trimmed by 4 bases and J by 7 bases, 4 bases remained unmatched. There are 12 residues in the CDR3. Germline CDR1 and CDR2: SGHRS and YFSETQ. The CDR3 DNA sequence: TGCGCCAGCAGCCACGGACAGGGAGAGCAGTACTTC. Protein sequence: CASSHGQGEQYF.

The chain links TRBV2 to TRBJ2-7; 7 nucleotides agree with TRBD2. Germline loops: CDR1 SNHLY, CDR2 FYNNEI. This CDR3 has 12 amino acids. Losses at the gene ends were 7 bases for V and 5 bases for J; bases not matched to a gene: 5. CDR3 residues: CASISGINEQYF. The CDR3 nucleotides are TGTGCCAGCATCAGCGGGATAAACGAGCAGTACTTC.

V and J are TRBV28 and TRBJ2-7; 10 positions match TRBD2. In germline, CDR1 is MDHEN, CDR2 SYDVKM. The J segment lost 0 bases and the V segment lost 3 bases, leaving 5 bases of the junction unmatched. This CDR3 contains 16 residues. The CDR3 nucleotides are TGTGCCAGCAGTTTGGGGCTAGCGGGGGACTCCTACGAGCAGTACTTC. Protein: CASSLGLAGDSYEQYF.

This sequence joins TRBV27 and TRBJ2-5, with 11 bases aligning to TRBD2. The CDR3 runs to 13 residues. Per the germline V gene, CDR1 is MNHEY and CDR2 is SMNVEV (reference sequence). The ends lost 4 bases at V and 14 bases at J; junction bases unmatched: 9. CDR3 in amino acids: CASSWASGGQQYF. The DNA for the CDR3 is TGTGCCAGCAGTTGGGCTAGCGGGGGGCAACAATACTTC.

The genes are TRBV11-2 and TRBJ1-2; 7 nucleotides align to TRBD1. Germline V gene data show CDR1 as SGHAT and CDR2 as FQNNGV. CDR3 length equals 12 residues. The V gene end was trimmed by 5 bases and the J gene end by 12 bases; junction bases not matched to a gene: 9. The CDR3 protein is CASSLGGDRDTF. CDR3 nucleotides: TGTGCCAGCAGCCTCGGTGGAGACAGGGACACCTTC.

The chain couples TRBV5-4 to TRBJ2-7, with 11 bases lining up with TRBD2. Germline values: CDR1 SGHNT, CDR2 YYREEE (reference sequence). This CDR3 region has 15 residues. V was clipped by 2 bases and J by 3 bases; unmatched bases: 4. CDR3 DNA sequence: TGTGCCAGCAGCTTAAGACTAGCGGGAAACTACGAGCAGTACTTC. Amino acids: CASSLRLAGNYEQYF. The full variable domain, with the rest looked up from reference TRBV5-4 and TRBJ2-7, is ETGVTQSPTHLIKTRGQQVTLRCSSQSGHNTVSWYQQALGQGPQFIFQYYREEENGRGNFPPRFSGLQFPNYSSELNVNALELDDSALYLCASSLRLAGNYEQYFGPGTRLTVT.

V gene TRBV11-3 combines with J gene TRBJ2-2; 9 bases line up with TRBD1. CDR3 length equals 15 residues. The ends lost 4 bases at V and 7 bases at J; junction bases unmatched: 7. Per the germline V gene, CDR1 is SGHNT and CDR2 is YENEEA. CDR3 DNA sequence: TGTGCCAGCAGCTCCACAGGGGGCGCAGGCGGGGAGCTGTTTTTT. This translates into CASSSTGGAGGELFF.

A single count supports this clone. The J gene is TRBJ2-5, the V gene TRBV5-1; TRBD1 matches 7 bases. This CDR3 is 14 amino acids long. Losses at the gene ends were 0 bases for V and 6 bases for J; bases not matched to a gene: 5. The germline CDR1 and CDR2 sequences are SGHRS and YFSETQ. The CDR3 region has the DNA TGCGCCAGCAGCTTGGGAGGGGGCGGAAAGACCCAGTACTTC. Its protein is CASSLGGGGKTQYF.

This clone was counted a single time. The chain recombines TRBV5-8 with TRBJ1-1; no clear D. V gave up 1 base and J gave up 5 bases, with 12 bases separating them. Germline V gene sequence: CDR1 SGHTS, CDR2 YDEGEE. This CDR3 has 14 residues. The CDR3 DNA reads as TGTGCCAGCAGCTTGCGGAACGGGGAAACTGAAGCTTTCTTT. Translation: CASSLRNGETEAFF.

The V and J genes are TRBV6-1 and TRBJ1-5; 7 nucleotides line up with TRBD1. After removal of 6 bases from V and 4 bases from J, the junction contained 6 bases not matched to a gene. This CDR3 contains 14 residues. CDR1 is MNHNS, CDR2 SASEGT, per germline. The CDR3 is CASSSVQGNQPQHF. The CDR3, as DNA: TGTGCCAGCAGCTCTGTACAGGGGAATCAGCCCCAGCATTTT.

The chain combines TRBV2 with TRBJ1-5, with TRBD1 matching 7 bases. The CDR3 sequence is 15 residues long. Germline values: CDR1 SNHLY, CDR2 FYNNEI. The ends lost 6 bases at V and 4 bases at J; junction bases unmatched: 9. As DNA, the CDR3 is TGTGCCAGCAGCCTAAGTACAGGGGATAATCAGCCCCAGCATTTT. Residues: CASSLSTGDNQPQHF.

CDR3 in DNA: TGCAGCTTGACTAGCACAGATACGCAGTATTTT. It encodes CSLTSTDTQYF. This sequence joins TRBV29-1 and TRBJ2-3; D remains unclear. The V end lost 8 bases, the J end lost 0 bases, and 6 bases lay between the germline ends. This CDR3 is 11 amino acids long. Germline V lookup: CDR1 SQVTM, CDR2 ANQGSEA.

CDR3 coding DNA: TGCGCCAGCAGCTTGGGGACAGGGGCCTCTGGAAACACCATATATTTT. Encoded protein: CASSLGTGASGNTIYF. The chain couples TRBV5-1 to TRBJ1-3; 9 bases match TRBD1. Losses at the gene ends were 0 bases for V and 0 bases for J; bases not matched to a gene: 1. Germline CDR1 is SGHRS and CDR2 is YFSETQ. The CDR3 totals 16 residues.

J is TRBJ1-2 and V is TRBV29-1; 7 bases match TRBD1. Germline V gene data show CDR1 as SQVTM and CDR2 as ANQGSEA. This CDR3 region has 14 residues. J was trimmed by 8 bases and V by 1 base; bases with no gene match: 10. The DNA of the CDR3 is TGCAGCGTTGAAGTGAGCCAACAGGGGAGCGGCTACACCTTC. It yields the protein CSVEVSQQGSGYTF. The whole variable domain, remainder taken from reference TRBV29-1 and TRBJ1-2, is SAVISQKPSRDICQRGTSLTIQCQVDSQVTMMFWYRQQPGQSLTLIATANQGSEATYESGFVIDKFPISRPNLTFSTLTVSNMSPEDSSIYLCSVEVSQQGSGYTFGSGTRLTVV.

The CDR3 sequence is CASSPLDYGYTF. The CDR3 DNA reads as TGCGCCAGCAGCCCACTTGACTATGGCTACACCTTC. The chain couples TRBV5-1 to TRBJ1-2; D is unclear. The ends were cut back, 4 bases at V and 3 bases at J, with 7 bases in the middle. The length of the CDR3 is 12 residues. In germline, CDR1 is SGHRS, CDR2 YFSETQ.

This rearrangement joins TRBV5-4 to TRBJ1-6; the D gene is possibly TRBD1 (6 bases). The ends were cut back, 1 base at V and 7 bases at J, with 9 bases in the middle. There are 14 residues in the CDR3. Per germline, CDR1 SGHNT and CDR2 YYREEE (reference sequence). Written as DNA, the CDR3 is TGTGCCAGCAGCTTGTGGCAGGGGAATTCACCCCTCCACTTT. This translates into CASSLWQGNSPLHF.

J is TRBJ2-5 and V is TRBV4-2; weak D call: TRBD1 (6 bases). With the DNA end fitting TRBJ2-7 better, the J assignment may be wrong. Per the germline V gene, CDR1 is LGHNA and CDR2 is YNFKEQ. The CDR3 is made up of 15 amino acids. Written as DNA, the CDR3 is TGTGCCAGCAGCCAAGATGTAACAGGGAGCAACGAGCAGTACTTC. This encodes CASSQDVTGSNEQYF.

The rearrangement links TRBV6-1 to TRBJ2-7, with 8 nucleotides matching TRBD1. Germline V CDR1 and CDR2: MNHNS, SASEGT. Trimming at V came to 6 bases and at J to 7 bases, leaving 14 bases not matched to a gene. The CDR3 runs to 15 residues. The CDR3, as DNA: TGTGCCAGCAGCAATCCTTGGACAGGGTCGGGAGAGCAGTACTTC. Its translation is CASSNPWTGSGEQYF.

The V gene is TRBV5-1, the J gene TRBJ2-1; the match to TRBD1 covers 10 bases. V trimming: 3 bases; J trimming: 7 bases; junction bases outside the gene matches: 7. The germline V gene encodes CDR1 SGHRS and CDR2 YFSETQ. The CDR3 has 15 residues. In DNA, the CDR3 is TGCGCCAGCAGCTCTAGGGGACAGGGGCAGAATGAGCAGTTCTTC. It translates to CASSSRGQGQNEQFF.

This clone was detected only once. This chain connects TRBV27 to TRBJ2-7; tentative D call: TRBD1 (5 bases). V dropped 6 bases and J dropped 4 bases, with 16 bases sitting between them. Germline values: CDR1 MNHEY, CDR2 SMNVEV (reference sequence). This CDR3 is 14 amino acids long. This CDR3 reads CASSSGPGPYEQYF. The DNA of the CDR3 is TGTGCCAGCAGCTCAGGGCCGGGCCCGTACGAGCAGTACTTC.